This TCR beta chain is drawn from a study of long-term antiretroviral therapy in people with HIV. The study's findings and limits: Repertoires in HIV (unlike those of controls) had narrower CDR3 length ranges. Pre-ART expanded clones dominated the repertoire at every time point.

A remark on this clone: Its cognate antigen is unknown.

This CDR3 has 13 residues. J gave up 3 bases and V 4 bases, and 4 bases lay outside the gene matches. Germline CDR1 and CDR2: SQVTM and ANQGSEA. Researchers ran immunoSEQ v3.0 at survey level. Assay used: immunoSEQ multiplex PCR; TCRdb lists only in-frame clones, some missing. The data hold some 26,000 clones, with about 80% observed a single time. DNA was extracted from approximately 0.91-9.4 million thawed cryopreserved PBMC. The sequences come from unsorted PBMCs, collected 1.1 years before starting antiretroviral therapy. The receptor was isolated from a woman in her forties with HIV. The rearrangement uses TRBV29-1 and TRBJ1-2; 8 bases agree with TRBD1. CDR3 in amino acids: CSVVNRGDYGYTF. The CDR3 nucleotides are TGCAGCGTTGTAAACAGGGGGGACTATGGCTACACCTTC. Combining the CDR3 with reference TRBV29-1 and TRBJ1-2 gives the whole variable domain SAVISQKPSRDICQRGTSLTIQCQVDSQVTMMFWYRQQPGQSLTLIATANQGSEATYESGFVIDKFPISRPNLTFSTLTVSNMSPEDSSIYLCSVVNRGDYGYTFGSGTRLTVV.